These T cell receptor beta chains were read from a single sample in a study of cytomegalovirus exposure and HLA in healthy donors. TCRdb's table, derived via immunoSEQ multiplex PCR, lists solely in-frame clones and lacks some. The sample yields 150,000 to 200,000 clones, approximately 80% seen once. The sample comprised PBMCs. Source of these receptors: a woman younger than 45 in good health and CMV-seronegative. CDR3s leave out the opening cysteine and the closing phenylalanine or tryptophan. Size is omitted from some rows. Given values are once, few, many or a class for expanded clones.

ASSPEGGTYEQY,TRBJ2-7,-,TRBV7-6
ASSRSDRNTQY,TRBJ2-3,-,TRBV5-1
ASSEWRDQPQH,TRBJ1-5,once,TRBV2
ATAGETQY,TRBJ2-5,-,TRBV6-6
ASTGQLNEQF,TRBJ2-1,once,TRBV6-6
ASSGQPYNEKLF,TRBJ1-4,-,TRBV19
ASSLGGSPLH,TRBJ1-6,-,TRBV7-2
ASSTQGASYEQY,TRBJ2-7,-,TRBV5-1
ASSLGGFSSYEQY,TRBJ2-7,-,TRBV28
ASSQDGQGTNEQF,TRBJ2-1,-,TRBV4-3
ASSVGTGVAYNEQF,TRBJ2-1,-,TRBV9
ASSPTGTKLYNEQF,TRBJ2-1,-,TRBV9
ASSVSNGIDEQY,TRBJ2-7,-,TRBV9
ASSFRLAEETQY,TRBJ2-5,-,TRBV5-1